A single T cell receptor (beta chain) is shown here with its context. Its specificity is unknown. Individual cDNA molecules had unique molecular identifiers attached to them by the library. Authors' processing steps: Counting gave a median of roughly 100,000 TCRs per sample, with values ranging from roughly 20,000 to 750,000. Via MiXCR, TCRdb re-called the RACE reads, giving one row per CDR3 protein. The V and J calls and clone size are TCRdb's, not the authors'. The sample holds 65,000 or so distinct CDR3 sequences; about 5.7% are singletons and the top ten take 3% to 4%. The data were obtained in a study of human T cells and chemical hapten exposure. Study conclusions and caveats: With regard to DPC sensitization, TCRs above 1 in 1000 frequency did not change.

Time point specified: healthy volunteer bleed at 6 weeks. Whole blood, unfractionated, served as the material for total RNA extraction. The specimen was whole blood. The sequence was obtained from a female donor in good health. Some clones in this sample may be carry-over from other donors' samples.

In DNA, the CDR3 is TGCAGTGCTAGAGATCCCCGGGGCAGGGGGTACCTCTCTGGGGCCAACGTCCTGACTTTC. Its translation is CSARDPRGRGYLSGANVLTF. V is TRBV20-1 and J is TRBJ2-6, with 7 nucleotides matching TRBD1. This CDR3 has 20 amino acids. Germline values: CDR1 DFQATT, CDR2 SNEGSKA (reference sequence). J gave up 0 bases and V 0 bases, and 14 bases lay outside the gene matches.